The rows below give T cell receptor beta chains drawn from one sample of a study of beta chain features in type 1 diabetes. Method: immunoSEQ multiplex PCR; TCRdb's copy keeps in-frame clones and lacks some. The sample lists under 300,000 clones; about 14% were seen once. The sample consisted of naive CD4+ T cells from blood. These receptors all stem from a man aged 25-45 years with type 1 diabetes. Both conserved end residues are part of each CDR3. Each record gives: D gene, V gene, J gene, clone size, CDR3 length, CDR3 protein, CDR3 DNA. A D gene is named only where the DNA matches it firmly. Rows may omit the clone size; those that give it use once, few, many or a size class.

-	TRBV29-1	TRBJ2-7	few	12	CSVRGLLYEQYF	TGCAGCGTGCGGGGACTGCTCTACGAGCAGTACTTC
TRBD2	TRBV10-3	TRBJ2-7	few	17	CAISESTGGSGGRKQYF	TGTGCCATCAGTGAGTCGACCGGAGGGTCGGGGGGTAGGAAGCAGTACTTC
TRBD2	TRBV5-1	TRBJ2-3	few	15	CASSKGLAATDTQYF	TGCGCCAGCAGCAAAGGACTAGCGGCAACGGATACGCAGTATTTT
-	TRBV5-1	TRBJ1-1	few	14	CASSLAGEVTEAFF	TGCGCCAGCAGCTTGGCGGGGGAGGTCACTGAAGCTTTCTTT
TRBD1	TRBV10-3	TRBJ2-7	-	15	CAISDFSDRDYEQYF	TGTGCCATCAGTGATTTTTCGGACAGGGACTACGAGCAGTACTTC
TRBD1	TRBV29-1	TRBJ2-5	-	11	CSAWTGETQYF	TGCAGCGCCTGGACAGGAGAGACCCAGTACTTC
-	TRBV30	TRBJ1-2	once	13	CAWNARQTYGYTF	TGTGCCTGGAACGCGCGACAGACCTATGGCTACACCTTC
-	TRBV27	TRBJ1-5	-	16	CASSRAQVNSNQPQHF	TGTGCCAGCAGTAGGGCACAGGTGAATAGCAATCAGCCCCAGCATTTT
TRBD1	TRBV18	TRBJ1-5	few	15	CASSPPGQGDQPQHF	TGTGCCAGCTCACCCCCGGGACAGGGGGACCAGCCCCAGCATTTT
TRBD1	TRBV19	TRBJ2-7	-	15	CASSQTRDSSYEQYF	TGTGCCAGTAGCCAAACCCGGGACAGCTCCTACGAGCAGTACTTC
TRBD1	TRBV19	TRBJ1-5	few	14	CATEDRGSNQPQHF	TGTGCCACCGAAGACAGGGGATCCAATCAGCCCCAGCATTTT
-	TRBV27	TRBJ1-5	-	16	CASSLFGGFSNQPQHF	TGTGCCAGCAGTTTATTCGGAGGATTTAGCAATCAGCCCCAGCATTTT
TRBD2	TRBV5-4	TRBJ2-3	-	17	CASSAQGTSGYTDTQYF	TGTGCCAGCAGCGCCCAGGGGACTAGCGGATACACAGATACGCAGTATTTT
TRBD1	TRBV6-5	TRBJ2-7	-	14	CASKKGGQGYEQYF	TGTGCCAGCAAAAAGGGGGGACAGGGGTACGAGCAGTACTTC